These 21 T cell receptor beta chains were sequenced from one sample in a study of vaccination effects on CD4 cells after COVID-19 (dated by TCRdb to about 2022). The library was generated by the immunoSEQ multiplex PCR assay. TCRdb took this table from immuneACCESS and kept in-frame rearrangements with V and J called. Such tables lack part of the clones; where checked against another copy, unresolved V genes explain under half of the gap, and the rest is unexplained. Within this sample are under 55,000 clones, with about three quarters of them counted one time only. Clones ranked in the top ten supply 9% to 10% of the sample. Their cognate antigens are unknown. After around eleven days of culture, CD4+ T cells were isolated with the EasySep CD4+ T cell isolation kit. Participants received two doses of either the BNT162b2 or the mRNA-1273 mRNA SARS-CoV-2 vaccine. The sample here was CD4+ T cells from PBMCs cultured without peptide, taken after COVID-19 vaccination. Source of these receptors: a human donor who received a COVID-19 vaccine.

The V call is TRBV10-3, the J call TRBJ1-1; D call uncertain. Germline CDR1 reads ENHRY; CDR2 reads SYGVKD. The CDR3 extends over 13 amino acids. V lost 3 bases, J lost 5 bases, and 10 bases lay in between. CDR3 protein: CAISERTATEAFF. As DNA, the CDR3 is TGTGCCATCAGTGAAAGGACGGCAACTGAAGCTTTCTTT.

V is TRBV19 and J is TRBJ1-6; 9 bases map to TRBD1. The CDR3 spans 14 residues. The junction had 6 bases not matched to a gene; V was cut back by 5 bases and J by 10 bases. The germline V gene has CDR1 LNHDA and CDR2 SQIVND (reference sequence). The CDR3 is CASSLQGAGSPLHF. CDR3 coding DNA: TGTGCCAGTAGTCTACAGGGGGCTGGATCACCCCTCCACTTT.

The V gene is TRBV21-1, the J gene TRBJ1-4; the table's D call, TRBD1, was not checked against the DNA. TRBV21-1 is a documented pseudogene. CDR3 length equals 20 residues. CDR3 region: CASSKERTGTSTWGNEKLFF. Here the CDR3 DNA reads TGTGCCAGCAGCAAAGAGCGGACAGGGACGAGTACATGGGGTAATGAAAAACTGTTTTTT.

J is TRBJ2-6 and V is TRBV9, with no clear D. This CDR3 has 15 amino acids. In germline, CDR1 is SGDLS, CDR2 YYNGEE. V was pared by 4 bases and J by 1 base, with 9 bases between. The CDR3 sequence is CASSPRYSGANVLTF. In DNA, the CDR3 is TGTGCCAGCAGCCCCCGCTATTCTGGGGCCAACGTCCTGACTTTC.

The rearrangement joins TRBV21-1 to TRBJ2-7; the D call of TRBD2 is as the table states it, not checked on the DNA. TRBV21-1 is a recognized pseudogene. This CDR3 has 15 residues. DNA for the CDR3: TGTGCCAGCAGCAGGGGGGGCAGGGCCCCCTACGAGCAGTACTTC. It encodes CASSRGGRAPYEQYF.

J is TRBJ2-1 and V is TRBV19, with 7 bases fitting TRBD2. The trim removed 3 bases at V and 9 bases at J, leaving 14 bases unmatched. The CDR3 loop spans 16 amino acids. Looked up from germline, CDR1 is LNHDA and CDR2 is SQIVND (reference sequence). This chain's CDR3 is CASSIGVAGILVEQFF. The DNA of the CDR3 is TGTGCCAGTAGTATTGGGGTAGCGGGTATTCTCGTTGAGCAGTTCTTC. The complete variable domain, with remaining parts taken from reference TRBV19 and TRBJ2-1, reads DGGITQSPKYLFRKEGQNVTLSCEQNLNHDAMYWYRQDPGQGLRLIYYSQIVNDFQKGDIAEGYSVSREKKESFPLTVTSAQKNPTAFYLCASSIGVAGILVEQFFGPGTRLTVL.

A few counts support this clone. The rearrangement uses TRBV5-1 and TRBJ2-7, with 11 bases lining up with TRBD1. This CDR3 comprises 13 residues. Germline CDR1 is SGHRS and CDR2 is YFSETQ. V lost 4 bases, J lost 7 bases, and 4 bases stayed unmatched. CDR3 region: CASSPGQGGEQYF. CDR3 DNA: TGCGCCAGCAGCCCGGGACAGGGGGGGGAGCAGTACTTC.

The chain employs TRBV29-1 and TRBJ2-7; 12 positions agree with TRBD2. The germline V gene encodes CDR1 SQVTM and CDR2 ANQGSEA. With 6 bases clipped from V and 2 bases from J, the junction kept 8 bases outside the gene matches. The CDR3 covers 15 residues. In nucleotides, the CDR3 is TGCAGCGTCCTGAGACTAGCGGGGGTTGCCTACGAGCAGTACTTC. It translates to CSVLRLAGVAYEQYF.

The genes are TRBV7-9 and TRBJ2-1, with a tentative D call TRBD2 (6 bases). Germline assignment: CDR1 SEHNR and CDR2 FQNEAQ (reference sequence). V lost 3 bases, J lost 10 bases, and 13 bases lay in between. The CDR3 runs to 13 residues. CDR3 sequence reads: CASSFGGRGEQFF. CDR3 nucleotides: TGTGCCAGCAGCTTTGGGGGGAGAGGGGAGCAGTTCTTC.

A single count supports this clone. For the CDR3, the DNA is TGTGCCAGCAGTCTGACCCAGGGGGTAATGAGTGAACTGTTTTTT. It translates to CASSLTQGVMSELFF. The chain joins TRBV27 to TRBJ1-4; 7 bases map to TRBD1. The V and J ends lost 5 bases and 12 bases, in that order; junction bases with no gene match: 15. CDR3 length equals 15 residues. Germline V gives CDR1 MNHEY, CDR2 SMNVEV (reference sequence). Together with reference TRBV27 and TRBJ1-4, the CDR3 gives the full variable domain: EAQVTQNPRYLITVTGKKLTVTCSQNMNHEYMSWYRQDPGLGLRQIYYSMNVEVTDKGDVPEGYKVSRKEKRNFPLILESPSPNQTSLYFCASSLTQGVMSELFFGSGTQLSVL.

This clone was observed a handful of times. The V call is TRBV3-1 (or the pseudogene TRBV3-2), the J call TRBJ2-7, with D hard to call. With 5 bases removed from V and 1 base from J, the gap between germline ends came to 6 bases. CDR1 is LGHDT and CDR2 is YNNKEL in the germline V gene (reference sequence). This CDR3 has 12 amino acids. The CDR3 DNA reads TGTGCCAGCAGCTCTATGTCCTACGAGCAGTACTTC. Its translation is CASSSMSYEQYF.

The CDR3 protein is CASSTGYPGEKLFF. The CDR3 DNA sequence: TGTGCCAGCTCTACAGGGTATCCCGGTGAAAAACTGTTTTTT. The chain joins TRBV6-4 to TRBJ1-4; the D gene is possibly TRBD1 (6 bases). Germline CDR1 and CDR2: MRHNA and SNTAGT. Trimming took off 8 bases at V and 7 bases at J, with 17 bases between the two ends. This CDR3 has 14 amino acids.

The V call is TRBV6-5, the J call TRBJ2-5; D uncertain. V was trimmed by 5 bases and J by 3 bases, leaving 7 bases between them. The CDR3 spans 12 residues. Germline lookup yields CDR1 MNHEY and CDR2 SVGAGI. CDR3 coding DNA: TGTGCCAGCAGTATATTCAAAGAGACCCAGTACTTC. Its protein is CASSIFKETQYF.

The CDR3 nucleotides are TGTGCCAGCAGCGTAGAGGCAGGGGGTAACTATGGCTACACCTTC. Translated, it gives CASSVEAGGNYGYTF. The chain has TRBV9 and TRBJ1-2; TRBD1 aligns across 7 bases. V lost 0 bases to trimming and J lost 1 base; unmatched junction nucleotides: 3. The V gene's germline CDR1 is SGDLS and CDR2 YYNGEE. The CDR3 has 15 residues.

The chain has TRBV9 and TRBJ1-4; 9 bases are shared with TRBD1. J gave up 4 bases and V 2 bases, and 6 bases lay outside the gene matches. CDR3 length equals 16 residues. Germline values: CDR1 SGDLS, CDR2 YYNGEE. Here the CDR3 DNA reads TGTGCCAGCAGCGTCGGACCGGGACAGGGTAATGAAAAACTGTTTTTT. Its protein is CASSVGPGQGNEKLFF.

This CDR3 reads CASSVSQNENIQYF. DNA for the CDR3: TGCGCCAGCAGCGTTTCACAGAACGAAAACATTCAGTACTTC. The chain combines TRBV5-1 with TRBJ2-4; D gene unclear. Germline loops: CDR1 SGHRS, CDR2 YFSETQ. The ends were cut back, 4 bases at V and 5 bases at J, with 13 bases in the middle. The CDR3 consists of 14 residues.

This sequence joins TRBV6-1 and TRBJ1-1, with 10 nucleotides matching TRBD1. V was clipped by 4 bases and J by 3 bases; unmatched bases: 11. The length of the CDR3 is 17 residues. CDR1 MNHNS and CDR2 SASEGT come from the germline V gene. The CDR3 DNA reads as TGTGCCAGCAGTGGAAAAGGAGGGACAGGGGCTTACACTGAAGCTTTCTTT. Encoded protein: CASSGKGGTGAYTEAFF.

This clone was observed a handful of times. V is TRBV3-1 (or the pseudogene TRBV3-2) and J is TRBJ1-2; unclear D gene. The CDR3 has 15 residues. Per germline, CDR1 LGHDT and CDR2 YNNKEL (reference sequence). With 1 base removed from V and 4 bases from J, the gap between germline ends came to 13 bases. CDR3 in DNA: TGTGCCAGCAGCCAAGTAGGTTTCAACTCCTATGGCTACACCTTC. This codes for CASSQVGFNSYGYTF.

This sequence joins TRBV29-1 and TRBJ1-1, with D hard to call. V was cut by 5 bases and J by 0 bases, with 10 bases left in between. The CDR3 consists of 13 residues. Germline V gene sequence: CDR1 SQVTM, CDR2 ANQGSEA. CDR3 bases: TGCAGCGTTTCGACACTTCTGAACACTGAAGCTTTCTTT. It specifies CSVSTLLNTEAFF. Supplemented by reference TRBV29-1 and TRBJ1-1, the full variable domain reads SAVISQKPSRDICQRGTSLTIQCQVDSQVTMMFWYRQQPGQSLTLIATANQGSEATYESGFVIDKFPISRPNLTFSTLTVSNMSPEDSSIYLCSVSTLLNTEAFFGQGTRLTVV.

The V call is TRBV4-1, the J call TRBJ2-7, with D perhaps TRBD2 (6 bases). This CDR3 has 14 amino acids. V was shortened by 3 bases and J by 6 bases, with 15 bases between the two germline ends. CDR1 is MGHRA and CDR2 is YSYEKL in the germline V gene. The CDR3 protein is CASSQSSVWAEQYF. The CDR3 DNA reads as TGCGCCAGCAGCCAGTCTAGCGTTTGGGCCGAGCAGTACTTC.

Only a few counts were recorded for this clone. This chain connects TRBV14 to TRBJ2-1; TRBD1 matches 11 bases. The CDR3 is 16 residues long. The V gene's germline CDR1 is SGHDN and CDR2 FVKESK. V lost 0 bases to trimming and J lost 5 bases; unmatched junction nucleotides: 3. The CDR3 here is CASSQDPGQGDNEQFF. Here the CDR3 DNA reads TGTGCCAGCAGCCAAGATCCGGGACAGGGGGACAATGAGCAGTTCTTC.